Sequencing of this T cell receptor beta chain was carried out in a study of T cell responses to AZD1222 COVID-19 vaccine. On the study more broadly: Combined were second doses at about 4 or about 12 weeks.

The repertoire was sequenced with immunoSEQ multiplex PCR; TCRdb's copy has only in-frame clones and lacks some. The sample yields 110,000 to 150,000 clones, 80% to 95% seen once. Concerning this clone itself: Its target is unknown.

The CDR3 is 14 amino acids. V lost 3 bases, J lost 4 bases, and 3 bases stayed unmatched. CDR1 MNHEY and CDR2 SMNVEV come from the germline V gene (reference sequence). The study's findings and limits: Repertoires were collected only later (after the peak T cell response had occurred). Possibly, clonal diversity was underestimated; donors were largely white British and included more females.

The material was peripheral blood, obtained on day 0 of AZD1222 vaccination. This TCR derives from an adult in good health. The chain joins TRBV27 to TRBJ1-5; 7 nucleotides align to TRBD1. The CDR3 sequence: CASSFRDSNQPQHF. The CDR3 DNA reads as TGTGCCAGCAGTTTCCGGGACAGTAATCAGCCCCAGCATTTT.